The 9 T cell receptor beta chains in this list originate from one sample, sequenced in a study of shared clonotypes between healthy human individuals (dated by TCRdb to 2020 to 2021). To prepare the library, the immunoSEQ multiplex PCR assay was applied. TCRdb holds this immuneACCESS table with in-frame rearrangements only. Some clones are missing; in checked studies, unresolved V genes explain under half, and the rest has no known cause. The sample table holds more than 2,000,000 clones, of which approximately 92% were seen once. The leading ten clones occupy over 0.12% of the sample. Sequencing was performed on naive CD4+ T cells sorted from blood. Taken with the paper, the label for cell subset or site translates to: CD45RA+ positively selected. All receptors derive from a man aged 18 to 29 in good health.

The gene calls are TRBV6-5 and TRBJ1-5; D remains unclear. The germline V and J ends were trimmed by 2 bases and 6 bases, with 11 bases remaining between them. The V gene's germline CDR1 is MNHEY and CDR2 SVGAGI. The CDR3 is made up of 14 amino acids. CDR3 nucleotide sequence: TGTGCCAGCAGTTACGCCCCAGTACCTCAGCCCCAGCATTTT. This codes for CASSYAPVPQPQHF.

V is TRBV5-4 and J is TRBJ2-1; 7 nucleotides align to TRBD2. J gave up 0 bases and V 5 bases, and 5 bases lay outside the gene matches. The CDR3 has 15 amino acids. CDR1 is SGHNT and CDR2 is YYREEE in the germline V gene (reference sequence). This chain's CDR3 is CASSGAGSSYNEQFF. The CDR3 DNA sequence: TGTGCCAGCAGTGGAGCGGGAAGCTCCTACAATGAGCAGTTCTTC.

This chain joins TRBV4-1 and TRBJ2-7; 11 nucleotides agree with TRBD1. CDR3 length equals 16 residues. Germline loops: CDR1 MGHRA, CDR2 YSYEKL. V lost 1 base and J lost 2; bases outside the gene matches: 4. The CDR3 loop reads CASSQVLGQGAYEQYF. The CDR3 DNA is TGCGCCAGCAGCCAAGTTTTGGGACAGGGGGCCTACGAGCAGTACTTC.

DNA for the CDR3: TGTGCCAGCAGCTGGGGGACTAGCGGGAACAATGAGCAGTTCTTC. It is translated as CASSWGTSGNNEQFF. The chain couples TRBV11-3 to TRBJ2-1; 13 bases are a match to TRBD2. Germline CDR1 SGHNT, CDR2 YENEEA. V lost 4 bases to trimming and J lost 5 bases; unmatched junction nucleotides: 2. The CDR3 is 15 residues long.

CDR3 region: CASSHTLRATNEKLFF. The DNA for the CDR3 is TGTGCCAGTAGTCATACCCTGAGGGCAACTAATGAAAAACTGTTTTTT. V is TRBV19 and J is TRBJ1-4; D unresolved. Trimming removed 5 bases at V and 0 bases at J, with 13 bases between. The CDR3 sequence is 16 residues long. Germline V gene lookup returns CDR1 LNHDA and CDR2 SQIVND (reference sequence).

The chain recombines TRBV5-1 with TRBJ1-3; D unresolved. The CDR3 covers 16 residues. Trimming removed 2 bases from V and 4 bases from J, with 16 bases in between. Germline V gives CDR1 SGHRS, CDR2 YFSETQ. CDR3 DNA sequence: TGCGCCAGCAGCTTCTCGACCTTGGGTGAAGGAAACACCATATATTTT. Protein product: CASSFSTLGEGNTIYF.

The table lists this clone with a count of one. The CDR3 is CASRGGRLLGAEAFF. In DNA, the CDR3 is TGTGCCAGCAGGGGGGGGAGGCTTTTAGGCGCTGAAGCTTTCTTT. The J gene is TRBJ1-1, the V gene TRBV2, with D tentatively TRBD1 (5 bases). This CDR3 contains 15 residues. V was trimmed by 6 bases and J by 6 bases, leaving 20 bases between them. The germline gives CDR1 SNHLY, CDR2 FYNNEI.

V gene TRBV19 combines with J gene TRBJ2-5, with TRBD2 identical over 7 bases. Germline CDR1 and CDR2: LNHDA and SQIVND (reference sequence). The CDR3 covers 13 residues. V lost 8 bases and J lost 5; bases outside the gene matches: 8. The DNA of the CDR3 is TGTGCCAGTGGCGGGGGAGTGGGGGAGACCCAGTACTTC. Translating it yields CASGGGVGETQYF.

This chain connects TRBV6-5 to TRBJ1-1; D gene uncertain. Germline CDR1 and CDR2: MNHEY and SVGAGI. The CDR3 runs to 12 residues. Trimming took 4 bases from V and 7 from J, leaving 10 bases between them. CDR3 coding DNA: TGTGCCAGCAGTTCCCGGGCCTATGAAGCTTTCTTT. Its protein is CASSSRAYEAFF.